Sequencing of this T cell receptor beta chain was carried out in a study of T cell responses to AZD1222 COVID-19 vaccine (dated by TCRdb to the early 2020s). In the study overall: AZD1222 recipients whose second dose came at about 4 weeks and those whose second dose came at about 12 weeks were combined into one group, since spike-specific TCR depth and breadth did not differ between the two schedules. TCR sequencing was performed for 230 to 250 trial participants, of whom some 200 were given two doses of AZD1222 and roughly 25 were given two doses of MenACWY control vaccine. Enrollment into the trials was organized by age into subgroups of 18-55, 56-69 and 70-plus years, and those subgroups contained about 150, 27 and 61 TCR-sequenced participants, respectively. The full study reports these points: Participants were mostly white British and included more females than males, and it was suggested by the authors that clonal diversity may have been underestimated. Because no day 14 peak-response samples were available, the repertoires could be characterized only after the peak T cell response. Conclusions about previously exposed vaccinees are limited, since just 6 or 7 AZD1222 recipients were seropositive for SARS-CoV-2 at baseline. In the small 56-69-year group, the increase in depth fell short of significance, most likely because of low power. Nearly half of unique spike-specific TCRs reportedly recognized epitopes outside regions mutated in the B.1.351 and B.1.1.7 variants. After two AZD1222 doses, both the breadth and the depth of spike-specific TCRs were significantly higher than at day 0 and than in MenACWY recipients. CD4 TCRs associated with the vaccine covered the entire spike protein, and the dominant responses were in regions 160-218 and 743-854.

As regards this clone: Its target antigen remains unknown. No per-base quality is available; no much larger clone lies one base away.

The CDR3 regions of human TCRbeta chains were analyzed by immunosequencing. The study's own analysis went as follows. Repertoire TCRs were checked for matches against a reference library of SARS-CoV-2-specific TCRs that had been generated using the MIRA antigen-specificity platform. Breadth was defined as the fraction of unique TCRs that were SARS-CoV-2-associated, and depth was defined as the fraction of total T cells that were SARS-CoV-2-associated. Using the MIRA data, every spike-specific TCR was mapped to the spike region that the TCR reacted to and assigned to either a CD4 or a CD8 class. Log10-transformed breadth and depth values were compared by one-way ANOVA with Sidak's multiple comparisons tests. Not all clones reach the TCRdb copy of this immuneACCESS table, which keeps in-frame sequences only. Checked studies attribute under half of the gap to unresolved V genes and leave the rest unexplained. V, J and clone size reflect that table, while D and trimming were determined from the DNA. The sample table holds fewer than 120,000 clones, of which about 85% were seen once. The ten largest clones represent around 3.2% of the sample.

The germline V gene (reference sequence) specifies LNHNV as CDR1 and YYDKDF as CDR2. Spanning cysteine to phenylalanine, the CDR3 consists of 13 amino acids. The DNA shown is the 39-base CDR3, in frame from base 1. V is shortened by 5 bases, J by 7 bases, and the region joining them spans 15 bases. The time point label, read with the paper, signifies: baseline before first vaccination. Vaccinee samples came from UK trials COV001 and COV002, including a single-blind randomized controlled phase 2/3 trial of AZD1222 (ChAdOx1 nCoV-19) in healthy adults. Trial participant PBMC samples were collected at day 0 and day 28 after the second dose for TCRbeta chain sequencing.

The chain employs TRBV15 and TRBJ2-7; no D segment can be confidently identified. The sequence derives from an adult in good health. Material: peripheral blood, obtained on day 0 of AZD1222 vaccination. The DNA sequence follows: TGTGCCACCAGCCCGTCTTCTCGTCGGGAGCAGTACTTC. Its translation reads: CATSPSSRREQYF. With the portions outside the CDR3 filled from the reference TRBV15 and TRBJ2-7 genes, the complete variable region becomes DAMVIQNPRYQVTQFGKPVTLSCSQTLNHNVMYWYQQKSSQAPKLLFHYYDKDFNNEADTPDNFQSRRPNTSFCFLDIRSPGLGDTAMYLCATSPSSRREQYFGPGTRLTVT.